What follows are 25 T cell receptor beta chains derived from one specimen sequenced in a study of T-cell reconstitution after alpha-beta-depleted transplantation in children. Unique molecular identifiers were incorporated during preparation of the TCRbeta library. TCRdb fed the PCR reads into MiXCR, producing one record per CDR3 protein. Of about 230,000 distinct CDR3 sequences listed, 9% to 10% are singletons. This material consisted of PBMCs from the stem cell graft donor, taken from the stem cell graft. The receptors were sampled from a human donor who donated a stem cell graft to a child with SCID.

Many counts were recorded for this clonotype. The chain combines TRBV19 with TRBJ2-1; 9 bases are shared with TRBD1. V gave up 5 bases and J gave up 5 bases; unmatched junction bases: 7. The CDR3 contains 15 residues. The germline CDR1 and CDR2 sequences are LNHDA and SQIVND (reference sequence). The CDR3 loop reads CASSPRDRAHNEQFF. In DNA, the CDR3 is TGTGCCAGTAGTCCCCGGGACAGGGCCCACAATGAGCAGTTCTTC.

Points on this clonotype: A read error may produce the germline difference seen at one junction end. CDR3 DNA sequence: TGCGCCAGCAACTTGGCCGCCGGACCCGACAATGAGCATTTCTTC. This encodes CASNLAAGPDNEHFF. The chain recombines TRBV5-1 with TRBJ2-1; D not certain. Germline V CDR1 and CDR2: SGHRS, YFSETQ. The CDR3 has 15 residues.

This clonotype was detected many times. This sequence joins TRBV7-2 and TRBJ2-5, with D perhaps matching TRBD1 (5 bases). CDR1 and CDR2 from the germline V gene are SGHTA and FQGNSA. Trimming cost V 5 bases and J 3 bases, with 16 bases left between them. This CDR3 spans 15 amino acids. CDR3 sequence: CASSPDTFHKETQYF. The CDR3 DNA follows: TGTGCCAGCAGCCCGGACACGTTTCATAAAGAGACCCAGTACTTC.

There are many counts of this clonotype. CDR3 in DNA: TGTGCCACCAGTGATCAATCAGACAGGTTCGGAGAGACCCAGTACTTC. Protein: CATSDQSDRFGETQYF. The chain links TRBV24-1 to TRBJ2-5, with D possibly being TRBD1 (6 bases). This CDR3 has 16 residues. V was clipped by 3 bases and J by 4 bases, with 17 bases between them. Per the germline V gene, CDR1 is KGHDR and CDR2 is SFDVKD.

This clonotype was recorded many times. This rearrangement joins TRBV24-1 to TRBJ2-7, with 8 bases identical to TRBD2. The germline CDR1 and CDR2 sequences are KGHDR and SFDVKD. Trimming removed 4 bases from V and 3 bases from J; junction bases left unmatched: 4. CDR3 length: 14 amino acids. The DNA of the CDR3 is TGTGCCACCAGTGAGACGGGACTAGGCTACGAGCAGTACTTC. Amino acids: CATSETGLGYEQYF.

At least ten counts were recorded for this clonotype. The chain has TRBV4-2 and TRBJ2-7, with 8 bases lining up with TRBD2. The CDR3 has 16 amino acids. Germline CDR1 reads LGHNA; CDR2 reads YNFKEQ. The J segment lost 3 bases and the V segment lost 0 bases, leaving 7 bases of the junction unmatched. In DNA form, the CDR3 reads TGTGCCAGCAGCCAAGATTCGGCTAGCGGGTACTACGAGCAGTACTTC. It specifies CASSQDSASGYYEQYF.

The chain is built from TRBV7-2 and TRBJ2-3; 7 bases fit TRBD1. After removal of 5 bases from V and 5 bases from J, the junction contained 4 bases not matched to a gene. Germline CDR1 SGHTA, CDR2 FQGNSA. The CDR3 totals 13 residues. The CDR3 region is CASSLQGRDTQYF. CDR3 coding DNA: TGTGCCAGCAGCCTACAGGGGCGAGATACGCAGTATTTT.

There are a few counts of this clonotype. V and J are TRBV30 and TRBJ1-5, with 7 bases that match TRBD1. CDR1 is GTSNPN and CDR2 is SVGIG in the germline V gene (reference sequence). V was pared by 5 bases and J by 6 bases, with 7 bases of the junction left unmatched. The CDR3 covers 13 residues. CDR3 bases: TGTGCCTGGGGGGGACAGTCAGGTCAGCCCCAGCATTTT. Its protein is CAWGGQSGQPQHF.

This clonotype has a count of ten or more. V usage is TRBV12-3 or TRBV12-4 and J usage is TRBJ2-1; D is ambiguous. The CDR3 length is 13 residues. The V end was cut by 5 bases, the J end by 8 bases, with 13 bases between. The CDR3 loop reads CASSGPAGDEQFF. The CDR3 DNA sequence: TGTGCCAGCAGTGGGCCAGCCGGCGATGAGCAGTTCTTC.

This clonotype was counted ten times or more. This chain joins TRBV6-6 and TRBJ1-5, with D uncertain. The germline gives CDR1 MNHNY, CDR2 SVGAGI (reference sequence). There are 13 residues in the CDR3. Trimming shortened V by 2 bases and J by 6 bases, and 8 bases separated the two germline ends. The chain's CDR3 is CASSYPNGQPQHF. CDR3 coding DNA: TGTGCCAGCAGTTACCCGAACGGTCAGCCCCAGCATTTT.

This clonotype was seen repeatedly, ten times or more. The CDR3 nucleotides are TGCAGTGCTCTAGCGGGGGGGTCCGGCGATACGCAGTATTTT. Residues: CSALAGGSGDTQYF. This chain connects TRBV20-1 to TRBJ2-3, with TRBD2 identical over 12 bases. The CDR3 is 14 amino acids. Germline V CDR1 and CDR2: DFQATT, SNEGSKA (reference sequence). Germline trimming cut 5 bases from V and 6 bases from J; bases unmatched to any gene: 6.

Points on this clonotype: This CDR3 fails to terminate in the conserved phenylalanine or tryptophan, so it likely reflects a read error. The rearrangement uses TRBV20-1 and TRBJ2-2; TRBD2 aligns across 7 bases. The V gene's germline CDR1 is DFQATT and CDR2 SNEGSKA (reference sequence). V gave up 6 bases and J gave up 6 bases; unmatched junction bases: 16. The CDR3 sequence is 16 residues long. CDR3 amino acids: CSAGLGGRGSAGELFY. The DNA of the CDR3 is TGCAGTGCCGGCCTTGGCGGGAGAGGTTCTGCCGGGGAGCTGTTTTAT.

In its sample, this clonotype was seen many times. The chain recombines TRBV12-3 or TRBV12-4 with TRBJ2-3; possible D gene TRBD1, 6 bases. Trimming removed 4 bases at V and 1 base at J, with 12 bases between. The CDR3 is 15 amino acids. The CDR3 nucleotides read TGTGCCAGCAGTTCCCCGTGGACAGGCACAGATACGCAGTATTTT. Translating it yields CASSSPWTGTDTQYF.

This clonotype was detected ten times or more. This rearrangement joins TRBV27 to TRBJ1-2; the match to TRBD1 covers 7 bases. This CDR3 is built from 15 residues. Germline loops: CDR1 MNHEY, CDR2 SMNVEV (reference sequence). The junction had 9 bases not matched to a gene; V was cut back by 5 bases and J by 3 bases. CDR3 amino acids: CASSINRGLDYGYTF. The CDR3 DNA reads TGTGCCAGCAGTATAAACAGGGGCCTGGACTATGGCTACACCTTC.

At least ten counts were recorded for this clonotype. The chain joins TRBV20-1 to TRBJ1-3; D ambiguous. The V end lost 6 bases, the J end lost 1 base, and 19 bases lay between the germline ends. CDR1 is DFQATT and CDR2 is SNEGSKA in the germline V gene (reference sequence). There are 16 residues in the CDR3. CDR3 sequence reads: CSAPATGPGSGNTIYF. CDR3 nucleotides: TGCAGTGCGCCGGCGACGGGCCCTGGGTCTGGAAACACCATATATTTT.

About this clonotype: A much larger clone lies a single base off, so this may be a read error. The rearrangement links TRBV5-1 to TRBJ2-3; unclear D gene. The DNA end favors TRBJ1-5, so the J call may be wrong. The V gene's germline CDR1 is SGHRS and CDR2 YFSETQ. CDR3 length: 16 residues. This chain's CDR3 is CASSSERGTSTDTQHF. The CDR3 coding sequence is TGCGCCAGCAGCTCTGAGCGGGGTACAAGCACAGATACGCAGCATTTT.

This clonotype was counted at least ten times. V and J are TRBV29-1 and TRBJ2-6; possibly TRBD2 for D (5 bases). V lost 4 bases and J 2 bases, leaving 6 bases between the germline ends. The germline CDR1 and CDR2 sequences are SQVTM and ANQGSEA. The CDR3 has 13 residues. Here the CDR3 DNA reads TGCAGCGTTGCCGGGGCTGGGGCCAACGTCCTGACTTTC. This gives the protein CSVAGAGANVLTF.

This clonotype was seen repeatedly, ten times or more. J is TRBJ2-7 and V is TRBV5-1; 11 nucleotides line up with TRBD1. The CDR3 length is 17 residues. Looked up from germline, CDR1 is SGHRS and CDR2 is YFSETQ. V was clipped by 1 base and J by 7 bases; unmatched bases: 13. CDR3 DNA: TGCGCCAGCAGCTTGTTTTATGTGGGACAGGGGGTTGAAGAGCAGTACTTC. Its protein is CASSLFYVGQGVEEQYF.

This clonotype was seen at least ten times. The chain is built from TRBV6-2 or TRBV6-3 and TRBJ1-2; 8 positions match TRBD1. Germline V gene data show CDR1 as MNHEY and CDR2 as SVGEGT. Trimming took 7 bases from V and 3 from J; bases not matched to a gene: 1. The CDR3 has 12 amino acids. The CDR3 nucleotides are TGTGCCAGCAAGGACAGGGACTATGGCTACACCTTC. This sequence encodes CASKDRDYGYTF.

This clonotype was seen repeatedly, ten times or more. The CDR3 DNA is TGCGCCAGCAGCTTGCAACCGGCTGGCAGCAAAAACATTCAGTACTTC. Its protein product is CASSLQPAGSKNIQYF. The V call is TRBV5-1, the J call TRBJ2-4, with D hard to call. Germline V gene lookup returns CDR1 SGHRS and CDR2 YFSETQ. This CDR3 comprises 16 residues. V was trimmed by 1 base and J by 3 bases, leaving 14 bases between them.

This clonotype was seen more than once but under ten times. This CDR3 reads CASSDRVEQPQHF. Here the CDR3 DNA reads TGTGCCAGCAGTGACAGGGTGGAGCAGCCCCAGCATTTT. This chain joins TRBV25-1 and TRBJ1-5; the D gene is possibly TRBD1 (5 bases). This CDR3 spans 13 amino acids. Germline values: CDR1 MGHDK, CDR2 SYGVNS. V lost 3 bases and J lost 7, with 10 bases in between.

This clonotype has a count of ten or more. The rearrangement uses TRBV15 and TRBJ1-5; tentatively, D is TRBD1 (5 bases). CDR3 size: 16 residues. The germline V gene encodes CDR1 LNHNV and CDR2 YYDKDF (reference sequence). Between the trimmed V and J ends, which lost 0 bases and 5 bases, there was a span of 14 bases. The chain's CDR3 is CATSRDGGIGDQPQHF. CDR3 coding DNA: TGTGCCACCAGCAGAGATGGGGGAATCGGGGATCAGCCCCAGCATTTT.

This chain uses TRBV6-5 with TRBJ2-3; a possible D gene is TRBD2 (5 bases). Germline CDR1 reads MNHEY; CDR2 reads SVGAGI. The ends were cut back, 4 bases at V and 7 bases at J, with 18 bases in the middle. This CDR3 has 15 amino acids. The CDR3 here is CASSSPRDNDNTQYF. CDR3 in DNA: TGTGCCAGCAGTTCCCCCCGGGATAACGACAATACGCAGTATTTT.

There are many counts of this clonotype. The chain links TRBV5-1 to TRBJ2-3; no clear D gene. The CDR3 extends over 14 amino acids. CDR1 and CDR2 (germline): SGHRS, YFSETQ. V was shortened by 5 bases and J by 1 base, with 11 bases between the two germline ends. CDR3 bases: TGCGCCAGCAGATCCCGCCCAGGCACAGATACGCAGTATTTT. Its protein product is CASRSRPGTDTQYF.

In its sample, this clonotype was seen many times. This chain connects TRBV5-1 to TRBJ1-6; D not certain. CDR1 and CDR2 (germline): SGHRS, YFSETQ. This CDR3 is 14 amino acids long. V lost 0 bases, J lost 8 bases, and 9 bases lay in between. The CDR3 loop reads CASSLGSVDSPLHF. The DNA of the CDR3 is TGCGCCAGCAGCTTGGGGTCAGTCGATTCACCCCTCCACTTT.